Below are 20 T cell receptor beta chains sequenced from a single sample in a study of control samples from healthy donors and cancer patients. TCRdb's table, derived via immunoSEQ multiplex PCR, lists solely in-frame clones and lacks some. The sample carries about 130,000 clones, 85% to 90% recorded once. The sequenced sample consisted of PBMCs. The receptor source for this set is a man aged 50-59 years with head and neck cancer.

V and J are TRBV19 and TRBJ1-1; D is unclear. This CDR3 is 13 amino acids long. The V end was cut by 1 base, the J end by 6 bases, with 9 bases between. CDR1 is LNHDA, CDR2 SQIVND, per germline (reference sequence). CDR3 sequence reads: CASSIGGQSEAFF. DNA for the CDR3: TGTGCCAGTAGTATAGGAGGGCAGTCTGAAGCTTTCTTT.

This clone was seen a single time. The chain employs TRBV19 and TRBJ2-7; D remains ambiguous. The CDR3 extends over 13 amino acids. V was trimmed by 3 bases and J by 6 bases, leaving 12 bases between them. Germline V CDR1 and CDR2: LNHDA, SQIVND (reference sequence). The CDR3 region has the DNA TGTGCCAGTAGTATTGGCCATTTTCGCGAGCAGTACTTC. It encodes CASSIGHFREQYF. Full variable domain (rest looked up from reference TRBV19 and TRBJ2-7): DGGITQSPKYLFRKEGQNVTLSCEQNLNHDAMYWYRQDPGQGLRLIYYSQIVNDFQKGDIAEGYSVSREKKESFPLTVTSAQKNPTAFYLCASSIGHFREQYFGPGTRLTVT.

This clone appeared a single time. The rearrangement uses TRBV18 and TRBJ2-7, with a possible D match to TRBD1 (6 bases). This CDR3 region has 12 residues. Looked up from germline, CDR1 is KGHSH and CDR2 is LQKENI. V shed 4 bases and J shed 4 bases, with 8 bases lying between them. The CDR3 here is CASSRTEYEQYF. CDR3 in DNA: TGTGCCAGCTCACGGACAGAATACGAGCAGTACTTC.

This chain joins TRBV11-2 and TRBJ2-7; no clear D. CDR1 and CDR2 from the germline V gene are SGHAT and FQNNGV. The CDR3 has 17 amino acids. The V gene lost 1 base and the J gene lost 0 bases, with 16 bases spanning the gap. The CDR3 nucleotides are TGTGCCAGCAGCTTAGCCAGCAATTTTAGAAGCTCCTACGAGCAGTACTTC. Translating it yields CASSLASNFRSSYEQYF.

The CDR3 sequence is CASSPPADNYGYTF. CDR3 coding DNA: TGTGCCAGCTCACCACCGGCAGACAACTATGGCTACACCTTC. This sequence joins TRBV18 and TRBJ1-2, with D unresolved. This CDR3 spans 14 amino acids. The germline V gene has CDR1 KGHSH and CDR2 LQKENI. V was trimmed by 0 bases and J by 2 bases, leaving 7 bases between them.

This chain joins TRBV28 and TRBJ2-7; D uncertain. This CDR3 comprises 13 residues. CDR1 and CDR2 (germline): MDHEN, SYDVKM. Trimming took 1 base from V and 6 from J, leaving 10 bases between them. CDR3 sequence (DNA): TGTGCCAGCAGTTTATACCCCTCGGGCGAGCAGTACTTC. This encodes CASSLYPSGEQYF.

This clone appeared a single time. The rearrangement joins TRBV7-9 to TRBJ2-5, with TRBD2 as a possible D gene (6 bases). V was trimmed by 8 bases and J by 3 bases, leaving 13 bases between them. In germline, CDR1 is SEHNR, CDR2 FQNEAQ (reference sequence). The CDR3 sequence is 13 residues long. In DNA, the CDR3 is TGTGCCAGCGTCGGAGGGCAGGAAGAGACCCAGTACTTC. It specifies CASVGGQEETQYF.

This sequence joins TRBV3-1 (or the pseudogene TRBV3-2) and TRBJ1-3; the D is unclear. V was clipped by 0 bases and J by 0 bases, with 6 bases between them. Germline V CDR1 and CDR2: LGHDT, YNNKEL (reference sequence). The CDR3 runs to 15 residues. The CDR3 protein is CASSQDGSSGNTIYF. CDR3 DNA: TGTGCCAGCAGCCAAGACGGGTCCTCTGGAAACACCATATATTTT.

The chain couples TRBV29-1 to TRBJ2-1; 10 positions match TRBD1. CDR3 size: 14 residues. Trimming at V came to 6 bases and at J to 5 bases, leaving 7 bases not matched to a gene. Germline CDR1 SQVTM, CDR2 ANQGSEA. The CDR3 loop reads CSVAGDRGNNEQFF. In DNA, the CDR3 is TGCAGCGTAGCCGGGGACAGGGGTAACAATGAGCAGTTCTTC.

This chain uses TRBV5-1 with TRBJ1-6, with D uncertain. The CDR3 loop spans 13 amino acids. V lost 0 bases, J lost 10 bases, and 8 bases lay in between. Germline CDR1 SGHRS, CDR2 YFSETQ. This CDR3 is CASSLGPDSPLHF. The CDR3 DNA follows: TGCGCCAGCAGCTTGGGGCCGGACTCACCCCTCCACTTT. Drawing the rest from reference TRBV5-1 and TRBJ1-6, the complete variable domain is KAGVTQTPRYLIKTRGQQVTLSCSPISGHRSVSWYQQTPGQGLQFLFEYFSETQRNKGNFPGRFSGRQFSNSRSEMNVSTLELGDSALYLCASSLGPDSPLHFGNGTRLTVT.

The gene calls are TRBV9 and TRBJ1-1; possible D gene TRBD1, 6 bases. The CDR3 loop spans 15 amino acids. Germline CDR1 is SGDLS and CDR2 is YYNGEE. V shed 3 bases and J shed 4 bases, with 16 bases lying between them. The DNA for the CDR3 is TGTGCCAGCAGCGCGGGGGCATATTTTAGCACTGAAGCTTTCTTT. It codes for CASSAGAYFSTEAFF.

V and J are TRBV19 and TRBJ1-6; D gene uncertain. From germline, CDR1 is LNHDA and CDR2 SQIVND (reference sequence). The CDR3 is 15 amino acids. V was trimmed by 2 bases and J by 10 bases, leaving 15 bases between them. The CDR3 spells CASSIRAGSASPLHF. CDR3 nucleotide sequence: TGTGCCAGTAGTATAAGGGCAGGATCGGCGTCACCCCTCCACTTT.

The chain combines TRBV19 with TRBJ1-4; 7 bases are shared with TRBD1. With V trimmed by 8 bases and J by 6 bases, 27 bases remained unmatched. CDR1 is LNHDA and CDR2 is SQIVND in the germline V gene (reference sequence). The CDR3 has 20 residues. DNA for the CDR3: TGTGCCAGTGTAGTCCCATCCAAATATTATAGGGGGCGAGTTTATGAAAAACTGTTTTTT. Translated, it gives CASVVPSKYYRGRVYEKLFF.

Here the CDR3 reads CAISESNTEAFF. In DNA, the CDR3 is TGTGCCATCAGTGAGTCGAACACTGAAGCTTTCTTT. The chain uses TRBV10-3 and TRBJ1-1; the D is unclear. The CDR3 contains 12 residues. Germline V gene data show CDR1 as ENHRY and CDR2 as SYGVKD. Trimming pared 0 bases from V and 1 base from J, leaving 0 bases between.

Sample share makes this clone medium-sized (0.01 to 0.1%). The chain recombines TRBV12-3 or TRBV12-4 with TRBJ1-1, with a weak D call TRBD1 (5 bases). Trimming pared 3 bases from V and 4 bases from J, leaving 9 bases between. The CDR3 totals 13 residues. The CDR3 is CASSFQGSTEAFF. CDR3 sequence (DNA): TGTGCCAGCAGTTTTCAGGGTTCCACTGAAGCTTTCTTT.

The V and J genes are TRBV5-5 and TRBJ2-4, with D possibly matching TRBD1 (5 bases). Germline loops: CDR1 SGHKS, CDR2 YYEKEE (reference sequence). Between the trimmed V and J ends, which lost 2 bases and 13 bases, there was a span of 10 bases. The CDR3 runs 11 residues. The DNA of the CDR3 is TGTGCCAGCAGCTTTTGGGGCGTCCAGTACTTC. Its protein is CASSFWGVQYF.

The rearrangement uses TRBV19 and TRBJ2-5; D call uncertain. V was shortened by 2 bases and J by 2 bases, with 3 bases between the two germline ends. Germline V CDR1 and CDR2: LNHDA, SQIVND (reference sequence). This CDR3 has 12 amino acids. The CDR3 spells CASSIPQETQYF. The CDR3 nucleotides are TGTGCCAGTAGTATACCTCAAGAGACCCAGTACTTC.

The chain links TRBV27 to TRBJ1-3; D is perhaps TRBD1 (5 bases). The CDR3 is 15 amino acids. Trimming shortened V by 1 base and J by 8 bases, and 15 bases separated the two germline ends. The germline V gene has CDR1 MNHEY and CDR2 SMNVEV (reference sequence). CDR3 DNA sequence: TGTGCCAGCAGTTTATATGGCAGGGAGTATGACACCATATATTTT. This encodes CASSLYGREYDTIYF.

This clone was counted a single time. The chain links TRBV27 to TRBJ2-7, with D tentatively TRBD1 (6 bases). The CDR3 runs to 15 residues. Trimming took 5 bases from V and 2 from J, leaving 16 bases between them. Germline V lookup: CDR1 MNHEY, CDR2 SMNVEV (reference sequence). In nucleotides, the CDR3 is TGTGCCAGCAGTCTCGCGGGCAGGGGTCCCTACGAGCAGTACTTC. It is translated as CASSLAGRGPYEQYF.

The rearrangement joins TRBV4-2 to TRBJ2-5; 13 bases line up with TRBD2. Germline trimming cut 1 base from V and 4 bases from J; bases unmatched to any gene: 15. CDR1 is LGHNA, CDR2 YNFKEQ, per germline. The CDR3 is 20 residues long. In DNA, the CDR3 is TGTGCCAGCAGCCAAGTAAGGGTACGTACTAGCGGGAGGGCCTTAGAGACCCAGTACTTC. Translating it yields CASSQVRVRTSGRALETQYF.